This entry is about one TCR beta chain. There were TCR beta CDR3 regions amplified from RNA transcripts. The HTBI primer set served for first-round RT-PCR of the TCR CDR3. TCRdb itself ran the multiplex PCR reads through MiXCR, one entry per CDR3 protein. This table holds 550,000 to 850,000 distinct CDR3 sequences, around 20% found once. The data were taken from a study of T cells in Graves' hyperthyroidism and ophthalmopathy. Looked up from germline, CDR1 is MNHNS and CDR2 is SASEGT. This CDR3 is built from 16 residues. V trimming: 2 bases; J trimming: 6 bases; junction bases outside the gene matches: 11.

This receptor was taken from a woman between 50 and 59 years old with Graves' hyperthyroidism that later progressed to Graves' ophthalmopathy. The material sequenced was blood. The rearrangement uses TRBV6-1 and TRBJ1-1; 8 nucleotides agree with TRBD1. The CDR3 here is CASSERPGGLGSEAFF. In nucleotides, the CDR3 is TGTGCCAGCAGTGAACGGCCAGGGGGCTTGGGTTCTGAAGCTTTCTTT.